This is a list of T cell receptor beta chains from one sample in a study of OX40 agonist ivuxolimab in advanced cancers. The repertoire was sequenced with immunoSEQ multiplex PCR; TCRdb's copy has only in-frame clones and lacks some. The sample lists some 79,000 clones; about 90% were seen once. The material was CD4+ or CD8+ T cells sorted from blood, obtained in a trial of the OX40 agonist ivuxolimab. Receptors originate from an adult with an advanced solid tumor such as melanoma, head and neck, liver or kidney cancer. Each CDR3 is given without its conserved first and last residue. The order of the fields is V gene, J gene, CDR3 protein.

V: TRBV18
J: TRBJ1-2
CDR3: ASSPPFVGRTGGGYT

V: TRBV6-6
J: TRBJ1-2
CDR3: ASSYSEGWGYGYT

V: TRBV5-1
J: TRBJ2-1
CDR3: ASSSGREGPPRGEQF

V: TRBV5-1
J: TRBJ2-7
CDR3: ASSLPGAPYEQY

V: TRBV30
J: TRBJ2-7
CDR3: AWSVGVGQGDYEQY

V: TRBV7-2
J: TRBJ1-2
CDR3: ASSLGGNYGYT

V: TRBV9
J: TRBJ2-2
CDR3: ASSVDFGRGQNTGELF

V: TRBV19
J: TRBJ2-1
CDR3: ASSPGSSGNEQF

V: TRBV6-5
J: TRBJ2-7
CDR3: ASSSWQGAYEQY

V: TRBV5-1
J: TRBJ2-2
CDR3: ASSRLAGGFTGELF

V: TRBV10-2
J: TRBJ2-1
CDR3: ASSVAGVDNEQF

V: TRBV11-3
J: TRBJ2-1
CDR3: ASSKQGVGDNEQF

V: TRBV6-1
J: TRBJ2-5
CDR3: AGTSGSVEETQY

V: TRBV19
J: TRBJ2-2
CDR3: ASSITVRGELF

V: TRBV11-3
J: TRBJ2-2
CDR3: ASSQGHPNTGELF

V: TRBV29-1
J: TRBJ2-1
CDR3: SVVVLAAQSYNEQF

V: TRBV6-4
J: TRBJ1-1
CDR3: ASKMTGGNTEAF

V: TRBV11-3
J: TRBJ1-1
CDR3: ASSSTTGQAGGF

V: TRBV6-1
J: TRBJ2-2
CDR3: ASSEEKAGELF

V: TRBV27
J: TRBJ2-3
CDR3: ASSLRQTDTQY

V: TRBV29-1
J: TRBJ1-2
CDR3: SVARDGQGYGYT

V: TRBV25-1
J: TRBJ2-1
CDR3: ASSETGQGVYEQF

V: TRBV30
J: TRBJ1-1
CDR3: AWSGVGMNTEAF

V: TRBV7-2
J: TRBJ1-5
CDR3: ASSLQGMGNQPQH

V: TRBV27
J: TRBJ2-3
CDR3: ASSPGQWSTDTQY

V: TRBV6-1
J: TRBJ2-7
CDR3: ASSDEGPSYEQY

V: TRBV19
J: TRBJ1-5
CDR3: ASSAQGLLFQPQH

V: TRBV19
J: TRBJ2-4
CDR3: ASSQGQGAWTKNIQY

V: TRBV2
J: TRBJ1-2
CDR3: ASRDTGQGRYGYT

V: TRBV11-2
J: TRBJ2-1
CDR3: ASSLELEPPYNEQF

V: TRBV19
J: TRBJ2-2
CDR3: ASSRGLVGTGELF

V: TRBV14
J: TRBJ2-2
CDR3: ASSRPGLRVTGELF

V: TRBV2
J: TRBJ1-3
CDR3: ANTQGPGNTIY

V: TRBV14
J: TRBJ2-1
CDR3: ASSPAHGSGPYNEQF

V: TRBV6-1
J: TRBJ1-2
CDR3: ASSESGTGINYGYT

V: TRBV7-9
J: TRBJ1-1
CDR3: ASSLGGTVNTEAF

V: TRBV10-3
J: TRBJ2-1
CDR3: AIKRDSYNEQF

V: TRBV11-2
J: TRBJ2-3
CDR3: ASSLGSGSSTDTQY

V: TRBV2
J: TRBJ2-1
CDR3: ASREGLAGVFNEQF

V: TRBV19
J: TRBJ1-5
CDR3: ASSDGGRGAGQPQH

V: TRBV27
J: TRBJ1-5
CDR3: ASSSARQGAGNQPQH